This T cell receptor (beta chain) was sequenced in a study of shared clonotypes between healthy human individuals. With regard to this clone: Its cognate antigen is unknown.

At deep level, the assay was performed. Libraries were prepared by immunoSEQ multiplex PCR; TCRdb keeps only in-frame clonotypes and omits some of them. Found here are 950,000 to 1,100,000 clones, approximately 76% of them singletons; the top ten hold approximately 1.5%. Per germline, CDR1 MNHEY and CDR2 SVGAGI. The CDR3 sequence is 14 residues long. The V and J ends lost 7 bases and 2 bases respectively, with 13 bases between them. Overall study results and limits: Researchers sampled blood only, noting tissue repertoires likely differ.

The receptor was isolated from a man between 18 and 35 years old in good health. The sample was memory CD4+ T cells sorted from blood. Subset denoted: CD45RA-negative fraction. The chain employs TRBV6-5 and TRBJ2-3; D is possibly TRBD1 (5 bases). Here the CDR3 DNA reads TGTGCCAGCACCCACCGCAGGGCCACAGATACGCAGTATTTT. Translated, it gives CASTHRRATDTQYF.